This entry lists 13 T cell receptor beta chains sequenced from one sample in a study of metastatic and nonmetastatic thyroid tumors. TCRdb re-called the PCR reads via MiXCR. Among around 41,000 clones listed, over 25% were seen once. Until they underwent thyroid surgery, no patient had received any treatment. Input material: blood. These receptors were obtained from a male donor with papillary thyroid cancer or a benign thyroid nodule (not recorded which). Some clones in this sample may be carry-over from other donors' samples.

Many counts were recorded for this clone. CDR3: CASSASTFYEQYF. The CDR3 coding sequence is TGTGCCAGCAGCGCCTCGACTTTCTACGAGCAGTACTTC. The chain joins TRBV7-9 to TRBJ2-7; D is uncertain. From germline, CDR1 is SEHNR and CDR2 FQNEAQ (reference sequence). Trimming shortened V by 5 bases and J by 3 bases, and 11 bases separated the two germline ends. The CDR3 covers 13 residues.

Concerning this clone itself: Because the CDR3's place on the DNA is in doubt, the DNA is left out and the CDR3 is given as listed by TCRdb. The chain's CDR3 is CASSLRRAGGSETQYF. The chain employs TRBV5-1 and TRBJ2-5; the table names TRBD1, a call not compared with the DNA. The CDR3 is 16 amino acids in total, end residues counted. The germline V gene has CDR1 SGHRS and CDR2 YFSETQ.

Of note for this clone: One end of the junction is discordant with germline, which a read error may explain. The rearrangement joins TRBV7-2 to TRBJ2-7; possibly TRBD1 for D (6 bases). The CDR3 sequence is 15 residues long. Germline-derived CDR1 and CDR2 are SGHTA and FQGNSA. The CDR3 reads CAISSFQGMSYEQYF. The CDR3 DNA is TGTGCCATCAGCTCCTTCCAGGGGATGTCCTACGAGCAGTACTTC.

The chain recombines TRBV12-3 or TRBV12-4 with TRBJ1-2, with D possibly being TRBD1 (5 bases). Trimming took 3 bases from V and 5 from J, leaving 16 bases between them. This CDR3 contains 15 residues. The CDR3 reads CASSFSRGAGYGYTF. The CDR3, as DNA: TGTGCCAGCAGTTTTTCAAGGGGCGCTGGATATGGCTACACCTTC.

J is TRBJ2-7 and V is TRBV5-4, with 9 bases aligning to TRBD2. CDR1 and CDR2 from the germline V gene are SGHNT and YYREEE (reference sequence). After removal of 4 bases from V and 11 bases from J, the junction contained 13 bases not matched to a gene. CDR3 length equals 14 residues. CDR3 amino acids: CASSQSGTSWIKYF. The DNA of the CDR3 is TGTGCCAGCAGCCAGTCCGGGACTAGCTGGATTAAGTACTTC.

There are many counts of this clone. This rearrangement joins TRBV20-1 to TRBJ2-1; D may be TRBD2 (6 bases). The V end lost 2 bases, the J end lost 2 bases, and 13 bases lay between the germline ends. The CDR3 consists of 15 residues. Germline V lookup: CDR1 DFQATT, CDR2 SNEGSKA (reference sequence). This CDR3 reads CSARPPGLAYNEQFF. In DNA, the CDR3 is TGCAGTGCTAGACCACCGGGACTGGCCTACAATGAGCAGTTCTTC.

The J gene is TRBJ2-5, the V gene TRBV27; D remains ambiguous. This CDR3 has 13 residues. Germline V gives CDR1 MNHEY, CDR2 SMNVEV (reference sequence). Trimming stripped 6 bases from V and 0 bases from J, with 8 bases between. The CDR3 DNA follows: TGTGCCAGCAGCTCAACGTACCAAGAGACCCAGTACTTC. This sequence encodes CASSSTYQETQYF.

At least ten counts were recorded for this clone. A junction boundary mismatches the germline segment, possibly from a read error. The chain uses TRBV7-7 and TRBJ2-1; the D gene is possibly TRBD2 (6 bases). The length of the CDR3 is 19 residues. Germline CDR1 SSHAT, CDR2 FNYEAQ (reference sequence). The CDR3 DNA follows: TGTGCTAGCAGCCCTCTCCCCCCGGGGGAGTCGAGCTCCTACAATGAGCAGTTCTTC. Protein: CASSPLPPGESSSYNEQFF.

The chain couples TRBV6-1 to TRBJ2-2; TRBD2 might be the D (6 bases). Trimming took 5 bases from V and 0 from J, leaving 10 bases between them. The germline V gene has CDR1 MNHNS and CDR2 SASEGT. This CDR3 spans 15 amino acids. The CDR3 spells CASSRDLANTGELFF. The CDR3 coding sequence is TGTGCCAGCAGTCGGGACTTAGCGAACACCGGGGAGCTGTTTTTT.

For this clone: The junction differs from germline at one of its ends, possibly a read error. The same CDR3 also results from other DNA sequences found in this sample. This chain connects TRBV7-2 to TRBJ1-2; 9 bases align to TRBD1. Germline loops: CDR1 SGHTA, CDR2 FQGNSA. The length of the CDR3 is 15 residues. The CDR3 sequence is CASSGGDRVHYGYTF. DNA for the CDR3: TGTGCCAGCAGCGGGGGGGACAGGGTTCACTATGGCTACACATTC.

The table lists this clone with many counts. CDR3 bases: TGTGCCAGCAGTGAGGAAGCGGGAGGAAATAAAGATACGCAGTATTTT. This translates into CASSEEAGGNKDTQYF. The chain joins TRBV6-4 to TRBJ2-3; TRBD2 matches 9 bases. Germline V gene sequence: CDR1 MRHNA, CDR2 SNTAGT. The junction had 9 bases not matched to a gene; V was cut back by 3 bases and J by 5 bases. This CDR3 spans 16 amino acids.

This clone was seen repeatedly, ten times or more. The chain links TRBV20-1 to TRBJ2-2, with D possibly called TRBD1 or TRBD2 (5 bases each). This CDR3 is 17 amino acids long. V was cut by 0 bases and J by 3 bases, with 17 bases left in between. Germline V gives CDR1 DFQATT, CDR2 SNEGSKA (reference sequence). CDR3 DNA: TGCAGTGCTAGAGACTCGGGAACGAGGGGTCACACCGGGGAGCTGTTTTTT. This codes for CSARDSGTRGHTGELFF.

As concerns this clone: At one boundary the junction diverges from the germline segment, which might be a read error. The chain couples TRBV6-1 to TRBJ2-3; 7 nucleotides line up with TRBD2. Germline CDR1 reads MNHNS; CDR2 reads SASEGT. The CDR3 sequence is 16 residues long. The CDR3 DNA is TGTGCCAGCAATGAAGGCGGCGGGGGATCTACAGATTCGCAGTATTTT. It yields the protein CASNEGGGGSTDSQYF.